The 25 T cell receptor beta chains below were found in one sample sequenced in a study of blood T cell repertoires in COVID-19. The protocol was immunoSEQ multiplex PCR, while the TCRdb copy is restricted to in-frame clones and leaves out a portion. Of approximately 200,000 clones in the sample, approximately 85% were seen once. Sequencing was done on a sample of PBMCs or T cells enriched from blood (not recorded which). The receptor set was obtained from a middle-aged man who had recovered from COVID-19.

The V call is TRBV24-1, the J call TRBJ1-1; D is possibly TRBD1 (5 bases). This CDR3 region has 14 residues. Per germline, CDR1 KGHDR and CDR2 SFDVKD. V lost 7 bases and J 1 base, leaving 12 bases between the germline ends. CDR3 DNA sequence: TGTGCCACCAGGGGGGGAGACAGGAACACTGAAGCTTTCTTT. Translating it yields CATRGGDRNTEAFF.

This rearrangement joins TRBV7-9 to TRBJ2-5; the match to TRBD2 covers 10 bases. Germline CDR1 is SEHNR and CDR2 is FQNEAQ (reference sequence). This CDR3 region has 15 residues. Trimming cost V 5 bases and J 2 bases; bases outside gene matches: 5. This chain's CDR3 is CASSPTSGEQETQYF. DNA of the CDR3: TGTGCCAGCAGCCCTACTAGCGGGGAACAAGAGACCCAGTACTTC.

The CDR3 sequence: CATSVQDYGYTF. The DNA of the CDR3 is TGTGCCACCAGTGTACAAGACTATGGCTACACCTTC. The J gene is TRBJ1-2, the V gene TRBV24-1, with unresolved D. From germline, CDR1 is KGHDR and CDR2 SFDVKD. This CDR3 spans 12 amino acids. V lost 5 bases, J lost 3 bases, and 6 bases lay in between.

The chain combines TRBV23-1 with TRBJ2-2; D possibly corresponds to TRBD2 (6 bases). TRBV23-1 is marked as an open reading frame, function uncertain. CDR3 length: 14 residues. With 7 bases removed from V and 3 bases from J, the gap between germline ends came to 12 bases. The CDR3 DNA is TGCGCCAGCATTTGGAGGGGAGACACCGGGGAGCTGTTTTTT. Translating it yields CASIWRGDTGELFF.

As DNA, the CDR3 is TGTGCCAGCAGTTACCATAGTATGAACACTGAAGCTTTCTTT. It codes for CASSYHSMNTEAFF. The V gene is TRBV6-2 or TRBV6-3, the J gene TRBJ1-1, with D unresolved. This CDR3 contains 14 residues. Germline V gene data show CDR1 as MNHEY and CDR2 as SVGEGT. The V end was cut by 2 bases, the J end by 0 bases, with 7 bases between.

The rearrangement uses TRBV4-2 and TRBJ2-7; D possibly corresponds to TRBD2 (6 bases). Trimming left V 0 bases short and J 1 base short, with 7 bases between. CDR1 and CDR2 from the germline V gene are LGHNA and YNFKEQ. The CDR3 length is 14 residues. In nucleotides, the CDR3 is TGTGCCAGCAGCCAAGATCGGGGGTCCTACGAGCAGTACTTC. Translated, it gives CASSQDRGSYEQYF.

The chain combines TRBV18 with TRBJ1-1, with D perhaps TRBD1 (6 bases). V lost 3 bases, J lost 3 bases, and 11 bases lay in between. The CDR3 loop spans 14 amino acids. Germline CDR1 and CDR2: KGHSH and LQKENI. The CDR3 DNA is TGTGCCAGCTCACCCGACAGGAGCGACACTGAAGCTTTCTTT. This translates into CASSPDRSDTEAFF.

The CDR3 reads CASSPLTGIYGYTF. CDR3 DNA sequence: TGTGCCAGCAGCCCCCTGACAGGGATTTATGGCTACACCTTC. The chain joins TRBV7-6 to TRBJ1-2; 7 nucleotides agree with TRBD1. The CDR3 is 14 amino acids. The germline CDR1 and CDR2 sequences are SGHVS and FNYEAQ. J lost 5 bases, V lost 5 bases, and 8 bases had no gene match. The variable domain in full, with the rest retrieved from reference TRBV7-6 and TRBJ1-2, is GAGVSQSPRYKVTKRGQDVALRCDPISGHVSLYWYRQALGQGPEFLTYFNYEAQQDKSGLPNDRFSAERPEGSISTLTIQRTEQRDSAMYRCASSPLTGIYGYTFGSGTRLTVV.

This clone was detected only a few times. The rearrangement uses TRBV29-1 and TRBJ1-2, with TRBD1 matching 8 bases. The V and J ends lost 0 bases and 8 bases, in that order; junction bases with no gene match: 20. Germline V gives CDR1 SQVTM, CDR2 ANQGSEA. The CDR3 runs 18 residues. The CDR3 region is CSVEDSRQGTGGQEGYTF. For the CDR3, the DNA is TGCAGCGTTGAAGATAGTAGACAGGGAACAGGGGGGCAAGAAGGCTACACCTTC.

In this sample, this clone turned up a few times. This sequence joins TRBV7-2 and TRBJ2-2, with a tentative D call TRBD1 (6 bases). V shed 2 bases and J shed 2 bases, with 15 bases lying between them. Per the germline V gene, CDR1 is SGHTA and CDR2 is FQGNSA. The CDR3 is made up of 17 amino acids. The CDR3 DNA is TGTGCCAGCAGCTTAATCTCCGCAGGGGCAAACACCGGGGAGCTGTTTTTT. This encodes CASSLISAGANTGELFF.

This clone was seen a handful of times. The chain links TRBV19 to TRBJ2-2; D uncertain. This CDR3 is built from 12 residues. Trimming removed 10 bases at V and 7 bases at J, with 13 bases between. Germline-derived CDR1 and CDR2 are LNHDA and SQIVND (reference sequence). CDR3 bases: TGTGCCACCTCACTCCGGAGCGGGGAGCTGTTTTTT. As protein: CATSLRSGELFF.

This chain connects TRBV2 to TRBJ2-5, with a weak D call TRBD2 (5 bases). From germline, CDR1 is SNHLY and CDR2 FYNNEI. The V gene lost 3 bases and the J gene lost 3 bases, with 8 bases spanning the gap. This CDR3 is built from 13 residues. The CDR3 DNA sequence: TGTGCCAGCAGTGATTCGGGAAAAGAGACCCAGTACTTC. Residues: CASSDSGKETQYF.

This clone was observed once. The V and J genes are TRBV7-2 and TRBJ1-1; tentatively, D is TRBD1 (5 bases). CDR1 is SGHTA and CDR2 is FQGNSA in the germline V gene. The CDR3 is 15 amino acids. The germline V and J ends were trimmed by 5 bases and 7 bases, with 20 bases remaining between them. The CDR3 nucleotides are TGTGCCAGCAGCCGGACGGGGGGGGTAGGAGGTGAAGCTTTCTTT. Translated: CASSRTGGVGGEAFF. Full variable domain (remainder filled in from reference TRBV7-2 and TRBJ1-1): GAGVSQSPSNKVTEKGKDVELRCDPISGHTALYWYRQSLGQGLEFLIYFQGNSAPDKSGLPSDRFSAERTGGSVSTLTIQRTQQEDSAVYLCASSRTGGVGGEAFFGQGTRLTVV.

The V call is TRBV19, the J call TRBJ1-5; D remains unclear. V was shortened by 2 bases and J by 4 bases, with 9 bases between the two germline ends. The V gene's germline CDR1 is LNHDA and CDR2 SQIVND (reference sequence). The length of the CDR3 is 14 residues. CDR3 nucleotides: TGTGCCAGTAGTATATGGCAAATAAATCAGCCCCAGCATTTT. Translation: CASSIWQINQPQHF.

This rearrangement joins TRBV6-5 to TRBJ1-1, with 8 bases that match TRBD1. The junction had 4 bases not matched to a gene; V was cut back by 8 bases and J by 8 bases. The CDR3 loop spans 11 amino acids. CDR1 and CDR2 from the germline V gene are MNHEY and SVGAGI. CDR3 amino acids: CASGQGLEAFF. Here the CDR3 DNA reads TGTGCCAGCGGACAGGGTCTCGAAGCTTTCTTT.

This chain joins TRBV6-1 and TRBJ1-5, with TRBD1 identical over 8 bases. The CDR3 length is 14 residues. In germline, CDR1 is MNHNS, CDR2 SASEGT. V lost 3 bases, J lost 4 bases, and 2 bases stayed unmatched. The CDR3 loop reads CASSDTGGNQPQHF. The CDR3 DNA is TGTGCCAGCAGTGATACAGGGGGGAATCAGCCCCAGCATTTT.

The chain recombines TRBV19 with TRBJ1-1; 8 bases fit TRBD1. CDR3 length: 15 residues. V lost 5 bases and J lost 5; bases outside the gene matches: 10. Germline assignment: CDR1 LNHDA and CDR2 SQIVND (reference sequence). CDR3 residues: CASSARQGLGTEAFF. The CDR3, as DNA: TGTGCCAGTAGTGCCCGACAGGGGCTAGGGACTGAAGCTTTCTTT. Filled out from reference TRBV19 and TRBJ1-1, the complete variable domain reads DGGITQSPKYLFRKEGQNVTLSCEQNLNHDAMYWYRQDPGQGLRLIYYSQIVNDFQKGDIAEGYSVSREKKESFPLTVTSAQKNPTAFYLCASSARQGLGTEAFFGQGTRLTVV.

The chain couples TRBV5-1 to TRBJ1-1, with D uncertain. Trimming took 3 bases from V and 5 from J, leaving 8 bases between them. The germline V gene has CDR1 SGHRS and CDR2 YFSETQ. This CDR3 contains 12 residues. CDR3 DNA sequence: TGCGCCAGCAGCTGGCCAGGTACTGAAGCTTTCTTT. Residues: CASSWPGTEAFF.

The chain couples TRBV28 to TRBJ1-1; D perhaps matches TRBD1 (6 bases). The CDR3 covers 15 residues. V lost 3 bases, J lost 4 bases, and 15 bases lay in between. Germline CDR1 and CDR2: MDHEN and SYDVKM. In DNA, the CDR3 is TGTGCCAGCAGTTTGGAACAGGGAGGGAGCACTGAAGCTTTCTTT. This sequence encodes CASSLEQGGSTEAFF.

This chain connects TRBV10-1 to TRBJ2-3; 7 bases are shared with TRBD1. V trimming: 0 bases; J trimming: 2 bases; junction bases outside the gene matches: 14. CDR1 WNHNN and CDR2 SYGVQD come from the germline V gene (reference sequence). The CDR3 length is 19 residues. This chain's CDR3 is CASSESPTPGTANTDTQYF. CDR3 DNA: TGCGCCAGCAGTGAGTCGCCTACACCCGGGACAGCTAACACAGATACGCAGTATTTT.

V is TRBV5-1 and J is TRBJ1-1; unclear D gene. From germline, CDR1 is SGHRS and CDR2 YFSETQ. The CDR3 length is 12 residues. V shed 6 bases and J shed 1 base, with 7 bases lying between them. This chain's CDR3 is CASNEANTEAFF. The CDR3 DNA reads TGCGCCAGCAATGAGGCGAACACTGAAGCTTTCTTT.

On this clone itself: The same CDR3 arises from other DNA sequences in this sample as well. The rearrangement uses TRBV7-2 and TRBJ1-5; no clear D gene. Trimming removed 1 base from V and 7 bases from J, with 11 bases in between. Germline CDR1 and CDR2: SGHTA and FQGNSA. The CDR3 totals 14 residues. The CDR3 here is CASSLERGGQPQHF. CDR3 DNA: TGTGCCAGCAGCTTAGAGCGGGGAGGCCAGCCCCAGCATTTT. The variable domain in full, completed from reference TRBV7-2 and TRBJ1-5, reads GAGVSQSPSNKVTEKGKDVELRCDPISGHTALYWYRQSLGQGLEFLIYFQGNSAPDKSGLPSDRFSAERTGGSVSTLTIQRTQQEDSAVYLCASSLERGGQPQHFGDGTRLSIL.

The J gene is TRBJ2-1, the V gene TRBV12-5; TRBD2 agrees at 10 bases. The CDR3 has 16 residues. Trimming removed 4 bases from V and 2 bases from J; junction bases left unmatched: 5. From germline, CDR1 is LGHNT and CDR2 FRNRAP. CDR3 DNA sequence: TGTGCTAGTGGTTCCAAACTAGCGGGGACCTACAATGAGCAGTTCTTC. Protein product: CASGSKLAGTYNEQFF.

This chain links TRBV2 with TRBJ1-1, with 10 bases that match TRBD1. The J segment lost 5 bases and the V segment lost 9 bases, leaving 9 bases of the junction unmatched. Per the germline V gene, CDR1 is SNHLY and CDR2 is FYNNEI. The CDR3 runs 14 residues. The CDR3 sequence is CASPPGQGTTEAFF. The DNA of the CDR3 is TGTGCCAGTCCCCCGGGACAGGGGACGACTGAAGCTTTCTTT.

The V call is TRBV2, the J call TRBJ2-7, with 7 bases fitting TRBD1. Trimming took 7 bases from V and 2 from J; bases not matched to a gene: 8. Germline V gene sequence: CDR1 SNHLY, CDR2 FYNNEI. The CDR3 runs 14 residues. DNA for the CDR3: TGTGCCAGCACCGCGACAGGGACCCCCTACGAGCAGTACTTC. It codes for CASTATGTPYEQYF.